This record looks at one T cell receptor beta chain sequence and its context. Libraries were prepared by immunoSEQ multiplex PCR; TCRdb keeps only in-frame clonotypes and omits some of them. The data show fewer than 90,000 clones, 93% seen once. The data originate from a study of technical replicates of blood from four donors. Germline V CDR1 and CDR2: MNHEY, SVGAGI. The CDR3 sequence is 14 residues long. V lost 0 bases and J 5 bases, leaving 10 bases between the germline ends. The rearrangement joins TRBV6-5 to TRBJ1-1; maybe TRBD1 (5 bases). The TCR was taken from a human donor in good health. The sample taken for sequencing was T cells isolated from PBMCs. CDR3 nucleotide sequence: TGTGCCAGCAGTTACTCGGGGGGTTGGACTGAAGCTTTCTTT. Translating it yields CASSYSGGWTEAFF.